These 19 T cell receptor beta chains originate from one sample sequenced in a study of T cell responses to AZD1222 COVID-19 vaccine. Only in-frame clones appear in the TCRdb table, and some are missing; sequencing was by immunoSEQ multiplex PCR. Here the sample spans about 130,000 clones, about 91% being singletons. Sequencing was performed on peripheral blood, taken on day 0 of AZD1222 vaccination. Receptor source: an adult in good health.

This chain joins TRBV6-2 or TRBV6-3 and TRBJ1-2; 10 bases are shared with TRBD1. This CDR3 has 15 amino acids. Germline CDR1 is MNHEY and CDR2 is SVGEGT. J gave up 4 bases and V 1 base, and 3 bases lay outside the gene matches. This CDR3 is CASSYWGQGTYGYTF. The CDR3 DNA follows: TGTGCCAGCAGTTACTGGGGACAGGGGACCTATGGCTACACCTTC.

The chain combines TRBV28 with TRBJ2-7; D is ambiguous. V was clipped by 5 bases and J by 2 bases, with 7 bases between them. Germline values: CDR1 MDHEN, CDR2 SYDVKM. The CDR3 runs to 12 residues. Here the CDR3 DNA reads TGTGCCAGCAGTCCTGTCACCTACGAGCAGTACTTC. It encodes CASSPVTYEQYF.

The gene calls are TRBV5-1 and TRBJ2-3; 7 bases match TRBD2. The ends lost 4 bases at V and 0 bases at J; junction bases unmatched: 17. The germline gives CDR1 SGHRS, CDR2 YFSETQ. The CDR3 runs to 19 residues. Written as DNA, the CDR3 is TGCGCCAGCAGCCTGGGATATGGCGGGGGAACCTCTAGCACAGATACGCAGTATTTT. As protein: CASSLGYGGGTSSTDTQYF.

V and J are TRBV7-9 and TRBJ1-4, with a weak D call TRBD1 (5 bases). Germline V lookup: CDR1 SEHNR, CDR2 FQNEAQ (reference sequence). Trimming removed 5 bases from V and 8 bases from J, with 21 bases in between. This CDR3 spans 16 amino acids. CDR3 DNA: TGTGCCAGCAGCCGATTGTTGACAGCTGGGTGGGAAAAACTGTTTTTT. This codes for CASSRLLTAGWEKLFF.

This sequence joins TRBV28 and TRBJ2-5; 11 bases are shared with TRBD2. The CDR3 sequence is 15 residues long. The trim removed 5 bases at V and 5 bases at J, leaving 7 bases unmatched. Germline V CDR1 and CDR2: MDHEN, SYDVKM. The chain's CDR3 is CASSHSGGVGETQYF. The DNA of the CDR3 is TGTGCCAGCAGTCATAGCGGGGGGGTCGGCGAGACCCAGTACTTC.

This rearrangement joins TRBV18 to TRBJ1-5, with D possibly matching TRBD1 (5 bases). Germline assignment: CDR1 KGHSH and CDR2 LQKENI. CDR3 length: 15 amino acids. V was shortened by 3 bases and J by 3 bases, with 12 bases between the two germline ends. The DNA of the CDR3 is TGTGCCAGCTCACCGGCTCAGGGTCTCAATCAGCCCCAGCATTTT. It yields the protein CASSPAQGLNQPQHF.

The chain couples TRBV3-1 (or the pseudogene TRBV3-2) to TRBJ2-7, with a tentative D call TRBD1 (6 bases). V was clipped by 0 bases and J by 4 bases, with 16 bases between them. This CDR3 has 16 residues. Germline V CDR1 and CDR2: LGHDT, YNNKEL (reference sequence). DNA for the CDR3: TGTGCCAGCAGCCAAGATGGGACAAGGCTCTGGTACGAGCAGTACTTC. The encoded protein is CASSQDGTRLWYEQYF.

This CDR3 reads CASSLGQGVELFF. The CDR3, as DNA: TGTGCCAGCAGCCTAGGACAGGGGGTGGAGCTGTTTTTT. The genes are TRBV11-1 and TRBJ2-2, with 10 bases identical to TRBD1. With V trimmed by 5 bases and J by 10 bases, 4 bases remained unmatched. There are 13 residues in the CDR3. Per germline, CDR1 SGHAT and CDR2 FQDESV (reference sequence).

This sequence joins TRBV6-1 and TRBJ2-7, with D perhaps matching TRBD2 (5 bases). V was cut by 4 bases and J by 0 bases, with 13 bases left in between. CDR1 is MNHNS and CDR2 is SASEGT in the germline V gene. The CDR3 contains 15 residues. CDR3 DNA sequence: TGTGCCAGCAGTGTAGCCGGACTGACCTCCTACGAGCAGTACTTC. Protein: CASSVAGLTSYEQYF.

This chain links TRBV4-2 with TRBJ2-3, with 7 nucleotides matching TRBD1. This CDR3 is built from 14 residues. Germline values: CDR1 LGHNA, CDR2 YNFKEQ. With V trimmed by 4 bases and J by 4 bases, 5 bases remained unmatched. The DNA of the CDR3 is TGTGCCAGCAGCCCGATCGGACAGGCAGATACGCAGTATTTT. Translating gives CASSPIGQADTQYF.

The rearrangement links TRBV27 to TRBJ1-4, with D uncertain. Germline CDR1 and CDR2: MNHEY and SMNVEV (reference sequence). The CDR3 covers 14 residues. The ends were cut back, 5 bases at V and 5 bases at J, with 12 bases in the middle. The CDR3 bases are TGTGCCAGCAGTCCCCGGGCCCGGAATGAAAAACTGTTTTTT. Translating it yields CASSPRARNEKLFF.

V is TRBV2 and J is TRBJ1-3; D gene unclear. The CDR3 is made up of 17 amino acids. CDR1 and CDR2 (germline): SNHLY, FYNNEI. V dropped 0 bases and J dropped 4 bases, with 16 bases sitting between them. The CDR3, as DNA: TGTGCCAGCAGTGAAGCTATGGGCGGTTCGGGCGGAAACACCATATATTTT. Its protein product is CASSEAMGGSGGNTIYF.

The chain joins TRBV6-5 to TRBJ1-6, with unresolved D. V was trimmed by 2 bases and J by 13 bases, leaving 15 bases between them. The germline V gene has CDR1 MNHEY and CDR2 SVGAGI. The CDR3 extends over 14 amino acids. CDR3 protein: CASSYEGPTLPLHF. The CDR3 DNA follows: TGTGCCAGCAGTTACGAAGGCCCCACGCTCCCCCTCCACTTT.

This chain joins TRBV5-1 and TRBJ2-2; TRBD2 is a possible D gene (6 bases). The ends were cut back, 3 bases at V and 6 bases at J, with 12 bases in the middle. The V gene's germline CDR1 is SGHRS and CDR2 YFSETQ. This CDR3 comprises 14 residues. The CDR3 is CASSSSGDSGELFF. The CDR3 DNA is TGCGCCAGCAGCTCGTCGGGGGACTCCGGGGAGCTGTTTTTT.

The chain links TRBV6-4 to TRBJ2-1; D is uncertain. The CDR3 spans 16 residues. Germline V lookup: CDR1 MRHNA, CDR2 SNTAGT. V lost 1 base and J lost 2, with 12 bases in between. Here the CDR3 reads CASSDWAPGTYNEQFF. DNA for the CDR3: TGTGCCAGCAGTGACTGGGCCCCGGGTACCTACAATGAGCAGTTCTTC.

V is TRBV5-1 and J is TRBJ1-1; D not resolved. CDR1 SGHRS and CDR2 YFSETQ come from the germline V gene. The CDR3 extends over 15 amino acids. The V end was cut by 0 bases, the J end by 0 bases, with 9 bases between. The DNA of the CDR3 is TGCGCCAGCAGCTTGGGCAGCGCCCTGAACACTGAAGCTTTCTTT. It encodes CASSLGSALNTEAFF.

This sequence joins TRBV19 and TRBJ1-5; a possible D gene is TRBD1 (5 bases). CDR1 and CDR2 from the germline V gene are LNHDA and SQIVND (reference sequence). Trimming took off 5 bases at V and 1 base at J, with 9 bases between the two ends. CDR3 length: 14 amino acids. CDR3 loop: CASSFRDSNQPQHF. CDR3 nucleotides: TGTGCCAGTAGTTTCCGGGACAGCAATCAGCCCCAGCATTTT.

CDR3 sequence (DNA): TGTGCCAGCAGCTCCCGCAGGGGGTTCCCCTACGAGCAGTACTTC. This sequence encodes CASSSRRGFPYEQYF. The chain joins TRBV5-6 to TRBJ2-7; 7 positions agree with TRBD1. V was pared by 3 bases and J by 2 bases, with 8 bases of the junction left unmatched. The length of the CDR3 is 15 residues. Germline CDR1 SGHDT, CDR2 YYEEEE. Together with reference TRBV5-6 and TRBJ2-7, the CDR3 gives the full variable domain: DAGVTQSPTHLIKTRGQQVTLRCSPKSGHDTVSWYQQALGQGPQFIFQYYEEEERQRGNFPDRFSGHQFPNYSSELNVNALLLGDSALYLCASSSRRGFPYEQYFGPGTRLTVT.

This clone is a singleton in its sample. DNA for the CDR3: TGCAGCGTTACGATGAACAGGGGAGGAGGGTGGGAAAAACTGTTTTTT. This sequence encodes CSVTMNRGGGWEKLFF. The genes are TRBV29-1 and TRBJ1-4; TRBD1 aligns across 7 bases. Germline CDR1 reads SQVTM; CDR2 reads ANQGSEA. Trimming at V came to 5 bases and at J to 8 bases, leaving 17 bases not matched to a gene. This CDR3 spans 16 amino acids.